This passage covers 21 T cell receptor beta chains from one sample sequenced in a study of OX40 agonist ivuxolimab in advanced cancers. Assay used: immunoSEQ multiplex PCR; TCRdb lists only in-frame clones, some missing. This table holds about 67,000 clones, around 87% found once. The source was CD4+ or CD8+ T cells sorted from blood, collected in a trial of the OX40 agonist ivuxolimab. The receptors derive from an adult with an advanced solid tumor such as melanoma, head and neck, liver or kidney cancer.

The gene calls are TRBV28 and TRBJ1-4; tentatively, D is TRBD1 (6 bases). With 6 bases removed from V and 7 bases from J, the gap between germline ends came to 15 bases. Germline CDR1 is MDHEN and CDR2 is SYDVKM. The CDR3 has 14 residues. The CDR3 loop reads CASSPAGAGEKLFF. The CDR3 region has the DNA TGTGCCAGCAGCCCGGCAGGGGCGGGTGAAAAACTGTTTTTT.

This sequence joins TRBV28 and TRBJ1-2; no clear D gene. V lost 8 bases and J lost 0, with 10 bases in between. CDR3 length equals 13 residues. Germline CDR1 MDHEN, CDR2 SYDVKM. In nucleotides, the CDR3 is TGTGCCAGCGGATCGGCTGCTAACTATGGCTACACCTTC. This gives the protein CASGSAANYGYTF.

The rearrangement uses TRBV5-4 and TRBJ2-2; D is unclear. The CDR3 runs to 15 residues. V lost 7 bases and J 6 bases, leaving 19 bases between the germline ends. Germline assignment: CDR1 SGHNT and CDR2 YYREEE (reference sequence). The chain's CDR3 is CASRTSPHDAGELFF. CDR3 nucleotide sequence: TGTGCCAGCCGTACGTCGCCTCACGACGCCGGGGAGCTGTTTTTT.

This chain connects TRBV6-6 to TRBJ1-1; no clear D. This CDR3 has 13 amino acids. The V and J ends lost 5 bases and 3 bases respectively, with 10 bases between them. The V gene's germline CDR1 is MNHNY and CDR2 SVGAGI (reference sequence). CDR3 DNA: TGTGCCAGCAGTGGGCGTCCGTACACTGAAGCTTTCTTT. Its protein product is CASSGRPYTEAFF.

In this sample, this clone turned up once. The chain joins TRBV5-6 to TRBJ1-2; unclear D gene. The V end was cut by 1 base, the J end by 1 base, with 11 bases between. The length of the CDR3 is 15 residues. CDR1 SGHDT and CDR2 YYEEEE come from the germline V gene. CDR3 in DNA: TGTGCCAGCAGCTTGTGGGCAGTGAATAACTATGGCTACACCTTC. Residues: CASSLWAVNNYGYTF.

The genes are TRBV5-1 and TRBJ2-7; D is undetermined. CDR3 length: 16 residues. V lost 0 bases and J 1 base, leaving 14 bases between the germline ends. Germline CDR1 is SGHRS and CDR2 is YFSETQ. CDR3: CASSLGMGIQSYEQYF. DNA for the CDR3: TGCGCCAGCAGCTTGGGAATGGGGATCCAATCCTACGAGCAGTACTTC.

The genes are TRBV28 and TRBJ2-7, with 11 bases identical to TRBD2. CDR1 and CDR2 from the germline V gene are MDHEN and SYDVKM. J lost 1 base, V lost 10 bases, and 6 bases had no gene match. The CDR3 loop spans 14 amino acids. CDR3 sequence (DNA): TGTGCCACCCGCCTAGCGGGAGGATCCTACGAGCAGTACTTC. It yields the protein CATRLAGGSYEQYF.

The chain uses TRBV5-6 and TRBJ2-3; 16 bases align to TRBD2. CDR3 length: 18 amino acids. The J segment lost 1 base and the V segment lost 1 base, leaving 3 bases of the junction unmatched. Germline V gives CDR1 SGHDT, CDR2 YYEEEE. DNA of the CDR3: TGTGCCAGCAGCTTGCCGGGACTAGCGGGAGGGGGCACAGATACGCAGTATTTT. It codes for CASSLPGLAGGGTDTQYF.

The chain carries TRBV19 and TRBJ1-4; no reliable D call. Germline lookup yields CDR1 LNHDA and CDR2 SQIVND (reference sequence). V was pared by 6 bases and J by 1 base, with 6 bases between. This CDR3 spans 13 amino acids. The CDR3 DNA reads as TGTGCCAGTAGGACCTTAACTAATGAAAAACTGTTTTTT. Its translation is CASRTLTNEKLFF.

CDR3 residues: CASSPLEMDRVIYTF. The CDR3 DNA sequence: TGTGCCAGCAGCCCCCTCGAGATGGACAGGGTGATTTACACCTTC. The rearrangement joins TRBV9 to TRBJ1-2; 8 bases are shared with TRBD1. CDR1 and CDR2 from the germline V gene are SGDLS and YYNGEE. The ends lost 4 bases at V and 11 bases at J; junction bases unmatched: 16. The CDR3 is 15 residues long.

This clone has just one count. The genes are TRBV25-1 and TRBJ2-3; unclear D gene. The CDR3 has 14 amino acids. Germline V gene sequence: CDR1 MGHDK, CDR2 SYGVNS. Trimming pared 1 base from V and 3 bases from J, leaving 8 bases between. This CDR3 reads CASSELGRTDTQYF. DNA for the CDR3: TGTGCCAGCAGTGAATTGGGTAGAACAGATACGCAGTATTTT.

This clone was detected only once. The CDR3 spells CASTPGQLAPYEQYF. The CDR3 DNA reads as TGTGCCAGTACCCCGGGACAGTTGGCCCCCTACGAGCAGTACTTC. The chain recombines TRBV19 with TRBJ2-7; TRBD1 matches at 7 bases. Germline CDR1 is LNHDA and CDR2 is SQIVND (reference sequence). Trimming took 7 bases from V and 2 from J; bases not matched to a gene: 11. The CDR3 loop spans 15 amino acids. Drawing the rest from reference TRBV19 and TRBJ2-7, the complete variable domain is DGGITQSPKYLFRKEGQNVTLSCEQNLNHDAMYWYRQDPGQGLRLIYYSQIVNDFQKGDIAEGYSVSREKKESFPLTVTSAQKNPTAFYLCASTPGQLAPYEQYFGPGTRLTVT.

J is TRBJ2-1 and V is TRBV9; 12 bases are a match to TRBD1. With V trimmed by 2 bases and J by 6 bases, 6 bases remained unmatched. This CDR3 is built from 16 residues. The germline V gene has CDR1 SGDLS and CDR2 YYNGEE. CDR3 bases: TGTGCCAGCAGCGTTTCAGGGACAGGGGGCCTCAATGAGCAGTTCTTC. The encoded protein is CASSVSGTGGLNEQFF.

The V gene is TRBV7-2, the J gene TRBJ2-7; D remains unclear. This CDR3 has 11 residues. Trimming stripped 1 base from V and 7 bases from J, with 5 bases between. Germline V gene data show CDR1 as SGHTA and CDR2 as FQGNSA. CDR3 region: CASSLDLEQYF. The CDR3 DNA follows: TGTGCCAGCAGCTTAGATCTAGAGCAGTACTTC.

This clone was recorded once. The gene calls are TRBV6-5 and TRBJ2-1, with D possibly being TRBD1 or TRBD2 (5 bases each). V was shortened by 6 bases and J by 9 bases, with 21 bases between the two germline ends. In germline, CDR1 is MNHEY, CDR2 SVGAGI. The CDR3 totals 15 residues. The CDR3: CASSYRGATGSEQFF. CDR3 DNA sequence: TGTGCCAGCAGCTACAGAGGGGCGACGGGGAGTGAGCAGTTCTTC.

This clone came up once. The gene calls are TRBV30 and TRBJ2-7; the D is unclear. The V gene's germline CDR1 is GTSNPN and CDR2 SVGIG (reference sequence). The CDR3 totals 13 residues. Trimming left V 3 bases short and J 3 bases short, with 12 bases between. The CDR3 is CAWSMGQDYEQYF. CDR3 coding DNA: TGTGCCTGGAGCATGGGTCAGGACTACGAGCAGTACTTC.

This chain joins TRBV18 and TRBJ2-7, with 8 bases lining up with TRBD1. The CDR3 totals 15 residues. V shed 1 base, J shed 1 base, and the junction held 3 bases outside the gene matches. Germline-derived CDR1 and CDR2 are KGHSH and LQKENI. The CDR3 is CASSPRQGISYEQYF. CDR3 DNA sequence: TGTGCCAGCTCACCACGACAGGGGATTTCCTACGAGCAGTACTTC.

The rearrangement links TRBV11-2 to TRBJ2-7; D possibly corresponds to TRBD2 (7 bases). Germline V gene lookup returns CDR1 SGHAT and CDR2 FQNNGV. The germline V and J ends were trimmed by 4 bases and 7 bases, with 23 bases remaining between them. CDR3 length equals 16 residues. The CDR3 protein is CASSWGGRAGSGEQYF. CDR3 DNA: TGTGCCAGCAGCTGGGGGGGCCGAGCGGGATCGGGAGAGCAGTACTTC. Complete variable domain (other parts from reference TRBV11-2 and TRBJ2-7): EAGVAQSPRYKIIEKRQSVAFWCNPISGHATLYWYQQILGQGPKLLIQFQNNGVVDDSQLPKDRFSAERLKGVDSTLKIQPAKLEDSAVYLCASSWGGRAGSGEQYFGPGTRLTVT.

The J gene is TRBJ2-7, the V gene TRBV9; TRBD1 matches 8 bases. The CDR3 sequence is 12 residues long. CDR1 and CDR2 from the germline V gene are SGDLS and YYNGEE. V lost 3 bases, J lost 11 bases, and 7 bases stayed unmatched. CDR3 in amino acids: CASSEGTGVEYF. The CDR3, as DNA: TGTGCCAGCAGCGAGGGGACAGGCGTAGAGTACTTC. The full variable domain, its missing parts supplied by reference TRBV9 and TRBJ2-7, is DSGVTQTPKHLITATGQRVTLRCSPRSGDLSVYWYQQSLDQGLQFLIQYYNGEERAKGNILERFSAQQFPDLHSELNLSSLELGDSALYFCASSEGTGVEYFGPGTRLTVT.

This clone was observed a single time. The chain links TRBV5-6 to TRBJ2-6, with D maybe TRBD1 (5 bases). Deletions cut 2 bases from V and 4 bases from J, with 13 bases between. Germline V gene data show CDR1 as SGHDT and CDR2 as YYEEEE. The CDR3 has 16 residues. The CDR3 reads CASSFKFGAGANVLTF. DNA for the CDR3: TGTGCCAGCAGCTTTAAGTTTGGGGCCGGGGCCAACGTCCTGACTTTC. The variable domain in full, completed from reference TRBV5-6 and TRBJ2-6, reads DAGVTQSPTHLIKTRGQQVTLRCSPKSGHDTVSWYQQALGQGPQFIFQYYEEEERQRGNFPDRFSGHQFPNYSSELNVNALLLGDSALYLCASSFKFGAGANVLTFGAGSRLTVL.

In DNA, the CDR3 is TGTGCCACCCAGACGGGCCTCGAGCGAAATGAGCAGTTCTTC. Translation: CATQTGLERNEQFF. The rearrangement joins TRBV19 to TRBJ2-1, with D unclear. Germline loops: CDR1 LNHDA, CDR2 SQIVND (reference sequence). The CDR3 is 14 amino acids. The V end lost 10 bases, the J end lost 7 bases, and 20 bases lay between the germline ends.